These 25 T cell receptor beta chains were all obtained from the same sample, sequenced in a study of blood T cell repertoires in COVID-19. The data were produced by immunoSEQ multiplex PCR, yet TCRdb's version contains in-frame clones alone and is incomplete. Among roughly 75,000 clones listed, approximately 90% were seen once. Sequencing input: peripheral blood. Receptors were obtained from a man between 60 and 75 years old with acute or convalescent COVID-19.

The chain is built from TRBV21-1 and TRBJ1-2; the table's D call, TRBD1, was not checked against the DNA. TRBV21-1 is tagged as a pseudogene. The CDR3 loop spans 16 amino acids. CDR3 sequence reads: CASSKVGARSNYGYTF. CDR3 DNA: TGTGCCAGCAGCAAAGTTGGGGCCAGATCTAACTATGGCTACACCTTC.

This chain uses TRBV25-1 with TRBJ1-1; 9 nucleotides align to TRBD1. Trimming took 4 bases from V and 4 from J; bases not matched to a gene: 10. The CDR3 loop spans 16 amino acids. Germline CDR1 reads MGHDK; CDR2 reads SYGVNS. The CDR3 DNA is TGTGCCAGCAGTGCTACCCCGGGACAGGGTGGCACTGAAGCTTTCTTT. It translates to CASSATPGQGGTEAFF.

The CDR3 reads CASSDLYNEQFF. In DNA, the CDR3 is TGTGCCAGCAGTGACCTATACAATGAGCAGTTCTTC. This chain uses TRBV6-4 with TRBJ2-1; no clear D gene. Looked up from germline, CDR1 is MRHNA and CDR2 is SNTAGT. Trimming pared 2 bases from V and 4 bases from J, leaving 3 bases between. The length of the CDR3 is 12 residues.

The chain links TRBV25-1 to TRBJ2-7; D possibly corresponds to TRBD1 (5 bases). The CDR3 runs to 13 residues. Trimming took 5 bases from V and 5 from J, leaving 13 bases between them. The V gene's germline CDR1 is MGHDK and CDR2 SYGVNS. CDR3 DNA: TGTGCCAGCAGTTCCCCAGGGTTGGACGAGCAGTACTTC. Protein: CASSSPGLDEQYF.

This chain joins TRBV24-1 and TRBJ2-2; D not certain. Trimming took off 2 bases at V and 5 bases at J, with 8 bases between the two ends. The CDR3 has 14 residues. In germline, CDR1 is KGHDR, CDR2 SFDVKD. CDR3 sequence reads: CATSDSTGTGELFF. CDR3 DNA: TGTGCCACCAGTGATTCGACCGGGACCGGGGAGCTGTTTTTT.

The chain links TRBV7-9 to TRBJ2-1; 8 bases agree with TRBD2. The CDR3 covers 15 residues. The V gene's germline CDR1 is SEHNR and CDR2 FQNEAQ (reference sequence). Losses at the gene ends were 1 base for V and 6 bases for J; bases not matched to a gene: 5. CDR3 sequence: CASSLGGSGANEQFF. The CDR3 DNA is TGTGCCAGCAGCTTAGGGGGTAGCGGGGCCAATGAGCAGTTCTTC.

V usage is TRBV6-5 and J usage is TRBJ2-2, with 9 bases matching TRBD1. The CDR3 loop spans 15 amino acids. The germline gives CDR1 MNHEY, CDR2 SVGAGI. Trimming at V came to 4 bases and at J to 0 bases, leaving 0 bases not matched to a gene. CDR3 nucleotides: TGTGCCAGCAGTTGGACAGGGGCGAACACCGGGGAGCTGTTTTTT. It is translated as CASSWTGANTGELFF.

This chain uses TRBV5-8 with TRBJ2-4, with 9 bases identical to TRBD1. The germline V gene has CDR1 SGHTS and CDR2 YDEGEE. This CDR3 region has 15 residues. V was pared by 1 base and J by 4 bases, with 3 bases of the junction left unmatched. The CDR3 loop reads CASSLRGTGKNIQYF. The DNA of the CDR3 is TGTGCCAGCAGCTTGAGGGGGACAGGGAAAAACATTCAGTACTTC.

J is TRBJ1-5 and V is TRBV4-2, with a possible D match to TRBD1 (6 bases). Deletions cut 0 bases from V and 7 bases from J, with 13 bases between. The CDR3 extends over 15 amino acids. Germline lookup yields CDR1 LGHNA and CDR2 YNFKEQ. The chain's CDR3 is CASSQEQGPGQPQHF. The CDR3 DNA reads TGTGCCAGCAGCCAAGAACAGGGCCCCGGCCAGCCCCAGCATTTT.

The V and J genes are TRBV5-1 and TRBJ2-7; D is perhaps TRBD1 (6 bases). The length of the CDR3 is 17 residues. Germline values: CDR1 SGHRS, CDR2 YFSETQ. The V end lost 2 bases, the J end lost 0 bases, and 18 bases lay between the germline ends. This chain's CDR3 is CASSFLTGTLSSYEQYF. The CDR3 nucleotides are TGCGCCAGCAGCTTCCTCACCGGGACACTGAGCTCCTACGAGCAGTACTTC. The full variable domain, in which reference TRBV5-1 and TRBJ2-7 provide the parts outside the CDR3, is KAGVTQTPRYLIKTRGQQVTLSCSPISGHRSVSWYQQTPGQGLQFLFEYFSETQRNKGNFPGRFSGRQFSNSRSEMNVSTLELGDSALYLCASSFLTGTLSSYEQYFGPGTRLTVT.

The table lists this clone with a few counts. This chain joins TRBV6-4 and TRBJ2-2, with 10 bases that match TRBD1. V was clipped by 6 bases and J by 1 base; unmatched bases: 5. This CDR3 has 16 amino acids. Germline V gives CDR1 MRHNA, CDR2 SNTAGT. CDR3 residues: CASRDGDRGNTGELFF. The CDR3 DNA is TGTGCCAGCAGAGACGGGGACAGGGGGAACACCGGGGAGCTGTTTTTT.

The rearrangement links TRBV19 to TRBJ2-3, with TRBD1 matching 8 bases. CDR3 length: 15 residues. V trimming: 4 bases; J trimming: 4 bases; junction bases outside the gene matches: 7. Looked up from germline, CDR1 is LNHDA and CDR2 is SQIVND (reference sequence). In DNA form, the CDR3 reads TGTGCCAGTAGTACCGCTGGACAGGGCCCAGATACGCAGTATTTT. The encoded protein is CASSTAGQGPDTQYF.

The chain combines TRBV7-5 with TRBJ1-2; TRBD1, the table's D call, was not compared with the DNA. TRBV7-5 is shown as a pseudogene. This CDR3 region has 14 residues. The CDR3 DNA reads TGTGCCAGAAGTTTTAAGCCAGGCCCCTATGGCTACACCTTC. This sequence encodes CARSFKPGPYGYTF.

The rearrangement joins TRBV29-1 to TRBJ2-2; TRBD1 agrees at 8 bases. The CDR3 sequence is 13 residues long. CDR1 and CDR2 (germline): SQVTM, ANQGSEA. Trimming at V came to 3 bases and at J to 6 bases, leaving 3 bases not matched to a gene. The CDR3 here is CSVERTGSGELFF. The CDR3 DNA is TGCAGCGTTGAGAGGACAGGGTCCGGGGAGCTGTTTTTT.

The J gene is TRBJ1-1, the V gene TRBV10-3; 9 bases align to TRBD1. J gave up 6 bases and V 5 bases, and 7 bases lay outside the gene matches. Germline assignment: CDR1 ENHRY and CDR2 SYGVKD. The CDR3 runs 14 residues. The CDR3: CAISNGQGFAEAFF. In DNA, the CDR3 is TGTGCCATCAGTAATGGACAGGGGTTCGCTGAAGCTTTCTTT.

This chain joins TRBV3-1 (or the pseudogene TRBV3-2) and TRBJ2-3, with 9 bases matching TRBD2. V was pared by 2 bases and J by 6 bases, with 9 bases of the junction left unmatched. The CDR3 is 16 amino acids. Germline lookup yields CDR1 LGHDT and CDR2 YNNKEL (reference sequence). The CDR3 loop reads CASSQFGGRAGDTQYF. The CDR3, as DNA: TGTGCCAGCAGCCAATTCGGCGGGAGGGCCGGCGATACGCAGTATTTT.

The chain uses TRBV5-1 and TRBJ1-2; 9 nucleotides agree with TRBD1. The CDR3 runs to 15 residues. Per germline, CDR1 SGHRS and CDR2 YFSETQ. V trimming: 7 bases; J trimming: 0 bases; junction bases outside the gene matches: 7. CDR3 loop: CASCPGTGSNYGYTF. The CDR3 region has the DNA TGCGCCAGCTGCCCGGGGACAGGGTCTAACTATGGCTACACCTTC.

The chain couples TRBV6-4 to TRBJ1-4; D remains ambiguous. V dropped 7 bases and J dropped 3 bases, with 15 bases sitting between them. Looked up from germline, CDR1 is MRHNA and CDR2 is SNTAGT. This CDR3 is built from 15 residues. Here the CDR3 reads CASIPGRAANEKLFF. CDR3 sequence (DNA): TGTGCCAGCATTCCCGGGAGGGCCGCTAATGAAAAACTGTTTTTT.

The genes are TRBV5-1 and TRBJ2-1; possibly TRBD1 for D (6 bases). Germline values: CDR1 SGHRS, CDR2 YFSETQ. V lost 5 bases and J 1 base, leaving 16 bases between the germline ends. The CDR3 sequence is 16 residues long. CDR3 loop: CASSMTQGLSYNEQFF. CDR3 nucleotides: TGCGCCAGCAGTATGACTCAGGGGCTTTCCTACAATGAGCAGTTCTTC. Variable domain in full (rest from reference TRBV5-1 and TRBJ2-1): KAGVTQTPRYLIKTRGQQVTLSCSPISGHRSVSWYQQTPGQGLQFLFEYFSETQRNKGNFPGRFSGRQFSNSRSEMNVSTLELGDSALYLCASSMTQGLSYNEQFFGPGTRLTVL.

The V gene is TRBV5-4, the J gene TRBJ2-3; maybe TRBD1 (6 bases). Germline assignment: CDR1 SGHNT and CDR2 YYREEE (reference sequence). The CDR3 has 15 amino acids. Trimming removed 5 bases at V and 6 bases at J, with 19 bases between. This CDR3 reads CASSLQGPSSDTQYF. For the CDR3, the DNA is TGTGCCAGCAGTCTACAGGGCCCATCTTCGGATACGCAGTATTTT.

V is TRBV2 and J is TRBJ2-6; D unresolved. The CDR3 has 14 residues. The V and J ends lost 6 bases and 0 bases respectively, with 6 bases between them. Germline assignment: CDR1 SNHLY and CDR2 FYNNEI. This CDR3 reads CASRRVSGANVLTF. The DNA of the CDR3 is TGTGCCAGCAGAAGAGTCTCTGGGGCCAACGTCCTGACTTTC.

This chain connects TRBV11-2 to TRBJ2-3, with 9 nucleotides matching TRBD2. V dropped 6 bases and J dropped 2; count of bases not matched to a gene: 9. The length of the CDR3 is 16 residues. Per the germline V gene, CDR1 is SGHAT and CDR2 is FQNNGV. CDR3 coding DNA: TGTGCCAGCAGTGGAAGAGCGGGGGGTTACACAGATACGCAGTATTTT. Protein: CASSGRAGGYTDTQYF.

This clone has a single count. The chain employs TRBV30 and TRBJ2-6; D unresolved. Germline CDR1 GTSNPN, CDR2 SVGIG (reference sequence). The CDR3 is 14 residues long. Deletions cut 4 bases from V and 3 bases from J, with 10 bases between. The CDR3 bases are TGTGCCTGGAAAAGACAAGGTGGGGCCAACGTCCTGACTTTC. Its protein is CAWKRQGGANVLTF. The variable domain in full, with the rest retrieved from reference TRBV30 and TRBJ2-6, is SQTIHQWPATLVQPVGSPLSLECTVEGTSNPNLYWYRQAAGRGLQLLFYSVGIGQISSEVPQNLSASRPQDRQFILSSKKLLLSDSGFYLCAWKRQGGANVLTFGAGSRLTVL.

This clone was seen a single time. The rearrangement joins TRBV9 to TRBJ1-1, with 7 bases aligning to TRBD1. The V gene's germline CDR1 is SGDLS and CDR2 YYNGEE. This CDR3 is 12 amino acids long. After removal of 4 bases from V and 7 bases from J, the junction contained 4 bases not matched to a gene. The CDR3 reads CASSRQGLEAFF. CDR3 DNA: TGTGCCAGCAGCCGACAGGGTCTTGAAGCTTTCTTT.

The genes are TRBV6-5 and TRBJ2-7; D remains ambiguous. The V gene's germline CDR1 is MNHEY and CDR2 SVGAGI. The ends were cut back, 10 bases at V and 2 bases at J, with 12 bases in the middle. This CDR3 has 12 residues. The CDR3 is CATTTAAYEQYF. As DNA, the CDR3 is TGTGCCACGACCACGGCGGCCTACGAGCAGTACTTC.